These T cell receptor beta chains were read from a single sample in a study of T-cell memory formation after mild COVID-19. TCRdb processed the 5' RACE reads anew with MiXCR; each CDR3 protein has one entry. Here the sample spans a few hundred thousand distinct CDR3 sequences, roughly a fifth being singletons. Sequenced input: PBMCs or a T cell subset sorted from them (not recorded which). The receptors originated from a man younger than 35 who had mild COVID-19 (a few samples of this study predate the infection). Cell type and time point are not known. The CDR3 runs from the conserved cysteine through the conserved F or W. The order of the fields is CDR3 DNA, CDR3 protein, clone size, J gene, D gene, V gene. D genes are given only for firm matches. The size of a clone is reported for some rows only, either as once, few or many, or as a class for expanded clones.

DNA: TGTGCCAGCAGCTTAGGGACAGGGCTGGAGACCCAGTACTTC; CDR3: CASSLGTGLETQYF; size: .; J: TRBJ2-5; D: TRBD1; V: TRBV11-2
DNA: TGTGCCAGCAGCCGAGGTGGGGGGGATGACTACGAGCAGTACTTC; CDR3: CASSRGGGDDYEQYF; size: few; J: TRBJ2-7; D: TRBD2; V: TRBV4-2
DNA: TGCGCCAGCAGCCAAGATCTTGGGACAGCCTATGGCTACACCTTC; CDR3: CASSQDLGTAYGYTF; size: .; J: TRBJ1-2; D: TRBD1; V: TRBV4-3
DNA: TGTGCCAGCAGCCCGGGGACAGGTAGCTACACCTTC; CDR3: CASSPGTGSYTF; size: few; J: TRBJ1-2; D: TRBD1; V: TRBV7-9
DNA: TGCGCCAGCAGCTCACAGGGAGGTAATCAGCCCCAGCATTTT; CDR3: CASSSQGGNQPQHF; size: .; J: TRBJ1-5; D: .; V: TRBV5-1
DNA: TGTGCCAGCAGTTTAAGAGGGGGCTTTTTCAATGAGCAGTTCTTC; CDR3: CASSLRGGFFNEQFF; size: few; J: TRBJ2-1; D: TRBD1; V: TRBV12-3/TRBV12-4
DNA: TGCAGTGCGGCGGGCAGGGCTCCTGCGATCAATCAGCCCCAGCATTTT; CDR3: CSAAGRAPAINQPQHF; size: .; J: TRBJ1-5; D: .; V: TRBV20-1
DNA: TGTGCCAGCAGACAGGGGGATAGGAATTCACCCCTCCACTTT; CDR3: CASRQGDRNSPLHF; size: few; J: TRBJ1-6; D: TRBD1; V: TRBV6-5
DNA: TGTGCCAGCAGCCCCGGGGGGGTTGATTCACCCCTCCACTTT; CDR3: CASSPGGVDSPLHF; size: once; J: TRBJ1-6; D: .; V: TRBV9
DNA: TGTGCCAGCAGCGTATCGACCCAAAATGAAAAACTGTTTTTT; CDR3: CASSVSTQNEKLFF; size: few; J: TRBJ1-4; D: .; V: TRBV9
DNA: TGTGCCAGCTCACCGGGGGCGGGGCCGGAGGGACCCCTCCACTTT; CDR3: CASSPGAGPEGPLHF; size: .; J: TRBJ1-6; D: .; V: TRBV18
DNA: TGTGCCAGCAGCCCATCGGGGTACACTGAAGCTTTCTTT; CDR3: CASSPSGYTEAFF; size: few; J: TRBJ1-1; D: .; V: TRBV7-6
DNA: TGTGCCATCAGGCCGGGCCGAGCCTACAATGAGCAGTTCTTC; CDR3: CAIRPGRAYNEQFF; size: few; J: TRBJ2-1; D: .; V: TRBV10-3
DNA: TGTGCCAGCAGCTTCCAGGTCGGGGGGGGTTCGCAGTATTTT; CDR3: CASSFQVGGGSQYF; size: .; J: TRBJ2-3; D: TRBD2; V: TRBV7-6
DNA: TGCAGTGCTAGAGATCTCGAGGTAGAGGAAAAACTGTTTTTT; CDR3: CSARDLEVEEKLFF; size: few; J: TRBJ1-4; D: .; V: TRBV20-1
DNA: TGTGCCAGCAGCCCAAACAGGGATAACTATGGCTACACCTTC; CDR3: CASSPNRDNYGYTF; size: few; J: TRBJ1-2; D: .; V: TRBV7-6
DNA: TGTGCCAGCAGCCGAAACCAGGGGGCTATCGGGGAGCTGTTTTTT; CDR3: CASSRNQGAIGELFF; size: .; J: TRBJ2-2; D: TRBD1; V: TRBV11-2
DNA: TGTGCCAGCAGCTTAGTCGGGAATGAAAAACTGTTTTTT; CDR3: CASSLVGNEKLFF; size: .; J: TRBJ1-4; D: .; V: TRBV7-2
DNA: TGTGCCAGCAGATCTAGGACGGGAGCTAATCAGCCCCAGCATTTT; CDR3: CASRSRTGANQPQHF; size: few; J: TRBJ1-5; D: .; V: TRBV6-5
DNA: TGTGCCAGCAGCCCAAGCGTCGGTGGCTACACCTTC; CDR3: CASSPSVGGYTF; size: .; J: TRBJ1-2; D: .; V: TRBV28
DNA: TGTGCCAGCAGCCAAGGACTAGCATCAGATACGCAGTATTTT; CDR3: CASSQGLASDTQYF; size: many; J: TRBJ2-3; D: TRBD2; V: TRBV14